These 13 T cell receptor beta chains came from one sample sequenced in a study of cytomegalovirus exposure and HLA in healthy donors. The study ran its PCR with 60 Vbeta and 13 Jbeta primers. The repertoire was sequenced with immunoSEQ multiplex PCR; TCRdb's copy has only in-frame clones and lacks some. Altogether tens of thousands of clones are present, over 60% being singletons, with the ten largest covering roughly 5.5%. The sample consisted of PBMCs. The origin of the receptors is a female donor in good health and CMV-seronegative.

The V call is TRBV29-1, the J call TRBJ2-2, with D maybe TRBD2 (5 bases). The germline gives CDR1 SQVTM, CDR2 ANQGSEA. The CDR3 is 14 amino acids. Trimming removed 6 bases at V and 6 bases at J, with 17 bases between. The CDR3 region is CSVAGPPGAGELFF. The CDR3 DNA reads TGCAGCGTAGCCGGGCCACCCGGGGCCGGGGAGCTGTTTTTT.

The V gene is TRBV6-1, the J gene TRBJ1-1; 7 nucleotides line up with TRBD1. The CDR3 length is 16 residues. Germline values: CDR1 MNHNS, CDR2 SASEGT. The trim removed 1 base at V and 0 bases at J, leaving 5 bases unmatched. The CDR3 reads CASSEEPGTVNTEAFF. The CDR3 DNA reads as TGTGCCAGCAGTGAAGAACCCGGGACAGTGAACACTGAAGCTTTCTTT.

The gene calls are TRBV7-2 and TRBJ2-7; 8 bases fit TRBD2. This CDR3 is 15 amino acids long. The germline gives CDR1 SGHTA, CDR2 FQGNSA. The trim removed 3 bases at V and 2 bases at J, leaving 6 bases unmatched. CDR3 in amino acids: CASSFSAGDPYEQYF. CDR3 nucleotides: TGTGCCAGCAGCTTCTCAGCGGGGGACCCCTACGAGCAGTACTTC.

The J gene is TRBJ2-3, the V gene TRBV12-5; possibly TRBD1 for D (7 bases). The V gene's germline CDR1 is LGHNT and CDR2 FRNRAP. CDR3 size: 17 residues. Trimming took off 1 base at V and 5 bases at J, with 19 bases between the two ends. As DNA, the CDR3 is TGTGCTAGTGGTTTGGAGGGCAGGGGGGAATTTCGAGATACGCAGTATTTT. Protein sequence: CASGLEGRGEFRDTQYF.

This sequence joins TRBV2 and TRBJ2-5; no reliable D call. V lost 7 bases and J lost 0, with 9 bases in between. CDR1 is SNHLY, CDR2 FYNNEI, per germline. The CDR3 covers 13 residues. Written as DNA, the CDR3 is TGTGCCAGCATCGCGACATACCAAGAGACCCAGTACTTC. As protein: CASIATYQETQYF.

The chain couples TRBV4-1 to TRBJ2-7; D is perhaps TRBD2 (5 bases). Trimming stripped 6 bases from V and 6 bases from J, with 18 bases between. The CDR3 consists of 14 residues. The germline gives CDR1 MGHRA, CDR2 YSYEKL. CDR3 nucleotide sequence: TGCGCCAGCAGTCCCACGGGATACCCGGGCGAGCAGTACTTC. It yields the protein CASSPTGYPGEQYF.

This sequence joins TRBV7-7 and TRBJ1-5; TRBD1 is a possible D gene (5 bases). Germline V gene data show CDR1 as SSHAT and CDR2 as FNYEAQ (reference sequence). The CDR3 sequence is 13 residues long. The CDR3 loop reads CARTKRAYQPQHF. The CDR3 DNA is TGTGCTAGGACAAAACGGGCTTATCAGCCCCAGCATTTT.

This rearrangement joins TRBV6-1 to TRBJ2-3; D is uncertain. The CDR3 is made up of 12 amino acids. The V and J ends lost 4 bases and 4 bases respectively, with 6 bases between them. Germline CDR1 MNHNS, CDR2 SASEGT. In DNA form, the CDR3 reads TGTGCCAGCAGTGCGCCGGCAGATACGCAGTATTTT. Translated, it gives CASSAPADTQYF.

This clone has only a few counts. The V call is TRBV4-3, the J call TRBJ1-1, with D unclear. Trimming left V 1 base short and J 4 bases short, with 13 bases between. The length of the CDR3 is 15 residues. Germline CDR1 reads LGHNA; CDR2 reads YSLEER. The CDR3 coding sequence is TGCGCCAGCAGCCAAGTGAAGAGTTTTGGCACTGAAGCTTTCTTT. Its translation: CASSQVKSFGTEAFF.

This clone was detected once. The V and J genes are TRBV19 and TRBJ1-5; D is possibly TRBD1 (6 bases). Between the trimmed V and J ends, which lost 2 bases and 0 bases, there was a span of 8 bases. Germline V gives CDR1 LNHDA, CDR2 SQIVND (reference sequence). The CDR3 has 15 residues. In nucleotides, the CDR3 is TGTGCCAGTAGTATATACAGGGATAGCAATCAGCCCCAGCATTTT. Translated: CASSIYRDSNQPQHF.

The rearrangement joins TRBV6-6 to TRBJ1-4; D remains unclear. Deletions cut 2 bases from V and 0 bases from J, with 7 bases between. The CDR3 has 15 residues. In germline, CDR1 is MNHNY, CDR2 SVGAGI (reference sequence). The CDR3 bases are TGTGCCAGCAGTTACAGCGGGGCAACTAATGAAAAACTGTTTTTT. Amino acids: CASSYSGATNEKLFF.

This sequence joins TRBV4-1 and TRBJ1-1; D gene unclear. Germline V gene sequence: CDR1 MGHRA, CDR2 YSYEKL. The CDR3 length is 15 residues. Trimming removed 3 bases from V and 4 bases from J, with 15 bases in between. CDR3 sequence reads: CASSQPDNPPTEAFF. The CDR3 nucleotides are TGCGCCAGCAGCCAGCCCGACAACCCCCCCACTGAAGCTTTCTTT.

The V call is TRBV5-1, the J call TRBJ1-5, with 8 bases identical to TRBD1. The CDR3 consists of 14 residues. With V trimmed by 4 bases and J by 6 bases, 6 bases remained unmatched. Germline V gene data show CDR1 as SGHRS and CDR2 as YFSETQ. CDR3 DNA: TGCGCCAGCAGCGTAGGACAGGGCGGTCAGCCCCAGCATTTT. Translation gives CASSVGQGGQPQHF.